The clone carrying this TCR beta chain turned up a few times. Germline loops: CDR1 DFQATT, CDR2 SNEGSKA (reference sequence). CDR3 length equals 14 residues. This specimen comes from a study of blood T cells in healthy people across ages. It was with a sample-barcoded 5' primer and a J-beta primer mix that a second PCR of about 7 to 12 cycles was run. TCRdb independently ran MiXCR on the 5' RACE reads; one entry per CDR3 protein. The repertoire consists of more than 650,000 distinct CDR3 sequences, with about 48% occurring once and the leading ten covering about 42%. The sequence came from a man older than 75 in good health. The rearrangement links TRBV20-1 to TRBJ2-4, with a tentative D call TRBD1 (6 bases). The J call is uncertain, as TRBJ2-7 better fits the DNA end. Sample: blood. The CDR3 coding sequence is TGCAGTATTAGAACCGGGACACACACCTACGAGCAGTACTTC. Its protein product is CSIRTGTHTYEQYF.